The 31 T cell receptor beta chains given below trace back to one sample, sequenced in a study of T-cell reconstitution after alpha-beta-depleted transplantation in children. During its preparation, the TCRbeta library received unique molecular identifiers. TCRdb recomputed calls from the PCR reads with MiXCR, one row per CDR3 protein. The sample shows 280,000 or so distinct CDR3 sequences, under 14% of them seen only once. The input for sequencing was peripheral blood, taken 180 days after TCRalphabeta/CD19-depleted stem cell transplant. These receptors all stem from a male patient under 10 years old who had a stem cell transplant for chronic granulomatous disease, so the T cells may come from the graft donor.

This clonotype was counted many times. The chain uses TRBV12-3 or TRBV12-4 and TRBJ1-4; D gene ambiguous. Between the trimmed V and J ends, which lost 6 bases and 0 bases, there was a span of 8 bases. The CDR3 runs 14 residues. This chain's CDR3 is CASRVGATNEKLFF. Written as DNA, the CDR3 is TGTGCCAGCAGAGTAGGAGCAACTAATGAAAAACTGTTTTTT.

This clonotype was observed many times. The chain has TRBV7-3 and TRBJ2-6, with D perhaps matching TRBD2 (6 bases). The germline V gene has CDR1 SGHTA and CDR2 FQGTGA. The CDR3 contains 16 residues. Trimming removed 2 bases at V and 0 bases at J, with 8 bases between. The CDR3 DNA reads TGTGCCAGCAGCTTAGGAGGGAACTCTGGGGCCAACGTCCTGACTTTC. Translation: CASSLGGNSGANVLTF.

This clonotype has a single count. A much more abundant neighbour one base away suggests this may be a read error. The chain is built from TRBV12-3 or TRBV12-4 and TRBJ1-3, with a weak D call TRBD1 (6 bases). CDR3 length equals 15 residues. V was trimmed by 6 bases and J by 11 bases, leaving 23 bases between them. The CDR3 region has the DNA TGTGCCAGCAGCCACCTTGTTGCAGGGGCGGACGCCATATATTTT. This codes for CASSHLVAGADAIYF.

There are many counts of this clonotype. J is TRBJ2-5 and V is TRBV11-3; 13 bases line up with TRBD2. The germline V gene encodes CDR1 SGHNT and CDR2 YENEEA. The CDR3 has 18 amino acids. V shed 1 base and J 7 bases; nucleotides not matched to a gene: 12. This chain's CDR3 is CASSLGSPGLAGKATQYF. In DNA form, the CDR3 reads TGTGCCAGCAGCTTAGGAAGCCCGGGACTAGCGGGAAAGGCGACCCAGTACTTC.

Comment on this clonotype: This may come from a read error, since a much larger clone is one base off. This chain links TRBV5-1 with TRBJ2-2, with D tentatively TRBD2 (5 bases). Germline values: CDR1 SGHRS, CDR2 YFSETQ. This CDR3 has 15 residues. Here the CDR3 DNA reads TGCGCCAGCAGCTTGGAAGCTTCGAACACCGGGGTGCTGTTTTTT. It encodes CASSLEASNTGVLFF.

The chain combines TRBV4-1 with TRBJ1-5; TRBD1 is a possible D gene (5 bases). Germline V CDR1 and CDR2: MGHRA, YSYEKL. The CDR3 is 14 residues long. V was pared by 0 bases and J by 6 bases, with 9 bases between. The CDR3 nucleotides are TGCGCCAGCAGCCAAGATTCGGGGGTTCAGCCCCAGCATTTT. The encoded protein is CASSQDSGVQPQHF.

This CDR3 reads CASSLSMSGTINYEQYF. The DNA of the CDR3 is TGTGCCAGCAGTTTATCCATGAGCGGCACTATAAACTACGAGCAGTACTTC. The chain links TRBV28 to TRBJ2-7; tentative D call: TRBD2 (5 bases). This CDR3 comprises 17 residues. CDR1 and CDR2 (germline): MDHEN, SYDVKM. Trimming shortened V by 1 base and J by 3 bases, and 19 bases separated the two germline ends.

This clonotype was seen repeatedly, ten times or more. V usage is TRBV15 and J usage is TRBJ1-4; weak D call: TRBD1 (6 bases). The CDR3 is 15 residues long. The V end was cut by 1 base, the J end by 3 bases, with 9 bases between. Germline values: CDR1 LNHNV, CDR2 YYDKDF (reference sequence). The CDR3 sequence is CATSRAPGANEKLFF. CDR3 sequence (DNA): TGTGCCACCAGCAGAGCACCAGGGGCTAATGAAAAACTGTTTTTT.

Ten or more counts support this clonotype. V usage is TRBV10-2 and J usage is TRBJ2-2; 10 bases match TRBD2. CDR1 is WSHSY and CDR2 is SAAADI in the germline V gene. Trimming at V came to 4 bases and at J to 6 bases, leaving 5 bases not matched to a gene. The CDR3 is 15 amino acids. In DNA form, the CDR3 reads TGCGCCAGCAGTGGAGCGGGACTAGCGTCCGGGGAGCTGTTTTTT. Its protein product is CASSGAGLASGELFF.

This clonotype was detected ten times or more. This chain links TRBV7-2 with TRBJ2-3; D call uncertain. V gave up 1 base and J gave up 0 bases, with 5 bases separating them. This CDR3 is built from 14 residues. The germline V gene has CDR1 SGHTA and CDR2 FQGNSA. This CDR3 reads CASSLELSTDTQYF. As DNA, the CDR3 is TGTGCCAGCAGCTTAGAACTGAGCACAGATACGCAGTATTTT.

This clonotype was counted ten times or more. In DNA form, the CDR3 reads TGCAGTGCTAGACCGGGGGCTAACTCCTACGAGCAGTACTTC. Translated, it gives CSARPGANSYEQYF. The chain carries TRBV20-1 and TRBJ2-7; possibly TRBD1 or TRBD2 for D (6 bases each). There are 14 residues in the CDR3. The V end lost 2 bases, the J end lost 0 bases, and 11 bases lay between the germline ends. Germline values: CDR1 DFQATT, CDR2 SNEGSKA (reference sequence).

Turning to this clonotype: Given a much more abundant clone one base away, this may be a read error. The rearrangement uses TRBV5-6 and TRBJ2-3, with 9 bases matching TRBD2. Germline-derived CDR1 and CDR2 are SGHDT and YYEEEE. There are 14 residues in the CDR3. The DNA for the CDR3 is TGTGCCAACAGCCCGCGGGGGGGCCCAGATACGCAGTATTTT. Translating it yields CANSPRGGPDTQYF. The full variable domain, with the rest looked up from reference TRBV5-6 and TRBJ2-3, is DAGVTQSPTHLIKTRGQQVTLRCSPKSGHDTVSWYQQALGQGPQFIFQYYEEEERQRGNFPDRFSGHQFPNYSSELNVNALLLGDSALYLCANSPRGGPDTQYFGPGTRLTVL.

Details on this clonotype: A read error may explain this, as a much larger clone is one base away. CDR3: CSARATGGRTDTQYF. The CDR3 DNA sequence: TGCAGTGCTAGAGCCACAGGGGGAAGGACAGATACGCAGTATTTT. The rearrangement links TRBV20-1 to TRBJ2-3; TRBD1 aligns across 8 bases. The CDR3 loop spans 15 amino acids. CDR1 and CDR2 (germline): DFQATT, SNEGSKA (reference sequence). Trimming removed 1 base from V and 3 bases from J; junction bases left unmatched: 6.

V and J are TRBV19 and TRBJ2-1; no clear D gene. Looked up from germline, CDR1 is LNHDA and CDR2 is SQIVND (reference sequence). Trimming cost V 5 bases and J 8 bases, with 10 bases left between them. The CDR3 loop spans 12 amino acids. CDR3 in amino acids: CASSPPSYEQFF. CDR3 nucleotides: TGTGCCAGTAGTCCGCCTAGTTATGAGCAGTTCTTC.

This clonotype occurred many times. The rearrangement joins TRBV4-3 to TRBJ2-3, with TRBD1 identical over 8 bases. The trim removed 1 base at V and 2 bases at J, leaving 5 bases unmatched. The germline CDR1 and CDR2 sequences are LGHNA and YSLEER. This CDR3 has 16 amino acids. CDR3 protein: CASSQGRDRYTDTQYF. In DNA form, the CDR3 reads TGCGCCAGCAGCCAAGGCCGGGACAGGTACACAGATACGCAGTATTTT.

Comments on this clonotype: Given a much more abundant clone one base away, this may be a read error. J is TRBJ2-3 and V is TRBV29-1; no clear D. The CDR3 runs to 13 residues. Per the germline V gene, CDR1 is SQVTM and CDR2 is ANQGSEA. Written as DNA, the CDR3 is TGCAGCTTTGACCTCAGTGGGTTGGATACGCAGTATTTT. It specifies CSFDLSGLDTQYF.

This clonotype was picked up many times. V and J are TRBV2 and TRBJ2-1; no reliable D call. The CDR3 sequence is 11 residues long. Trimming shortened V by 6 bases and J by 8 bases, and 8 bases separated the two germline ends. CDR1 and CDR2 (germline): SNHLY, FYNNEI. This CDR3 reads CASRPLYEQFF. The CDR3 DNA follows: TGTGCCAGCAGACCTTTATATGAGCAGTTCTTC.

In its sample, this clonotype was seen many times. The chain employs TRBV29-1 and TRBJ1-5; possible D gene TRBD1, 6 bases. The CDR3 contains 13 residues. Germline V gene data show CDR1 as SQVTM and CDR2 as ANQGSEA. V dropped 4 bases and J dropped 2 bases, with 9 bases sitting between them. The CDR3 is CSVAGGGNQPQHF. DNA of the CDR3: TGCAGCGTTGCGGGGGGCGGCAATCAGCCCCAGCATTTT.

This clonotype was recorded once. V and J are TRBV4-2 and TRBJ1-3; D uncertain. The CDR3 extends over 14 amino acids. CDR1 is LGHNA, CDR2 YNFKEQ, per germline. V lost 8 bases and J lost 3, with 14 bases in between. The CDR3, as DNA: TGTGCCAGCGGCCCTGGGCTTTATGGAAACACCATATATTTT. Residues: CASGPGLYGNTIYF.

There are many counts of this clonotype. The rearrangement links TRBV7-9 to TRBJ2-5, with TRBD1 as a possible D gene (6 bases). V was trimmed by 0 bases and J by 0 bases, leaving 17 bases between them. This CDR3 is built from 18 residues. The germline gives CDR1 SEHNR, CDR2 FQNEAQ (reference sequence). CDR3 nucleotide sequence: TGTGCCAGCAGCTTAGCGGTTGGGGGCGGAAAGTACCAAGAGACCCAGTACTTC. It yields the protein CASSLAVGGGKYQETQYF. Based on the CDR3 plus reference TRBV7-9 and TRBJ2-5, the full variable domain is DTGVSQNPRHKITKRGQNVTFRCDPISEHNRLYWYRQTLGQGPEFLTYFQNEAQLEKSRLLSDRFSAERPKGSFSTLEIQRTEQGDSAMYLCASSLAVGGGKYQETQYFGPGTRLLVL.

This clonotype was seen a few times. The chain has TRBV5-4 and TRBJ2-2, with D possibly matching TRBD2 (5 bases). V shed 3 bases and J shed 7 bases, with 10 bases lying between them. The CDR3 consists of 13 residues. Germline CDR1 SGHNT, CDR2 YYREEE (reference sequence). CDR3 in DNA: TGTGCCAGCAGCTCGAAACGGGGCGGGGAGCTGTTTTTT. As protein: CASSSKRGGELFF.

This clonotype was seen many times. This chain uses TRBV28 with TRBJ2-2, with no clear D. V was pared by 4 bases and J by 5 bases, with 17 bases between. Germline values: CDR1 MDHEN, CDR2 SYDVKM. The CDR3 loop spans 16 amino acids. For the CDR3, the DNA is TGTGCCAGCAGTTCCTCCTGGAAGGGAAGGACCGGGGAGCTGTTTTTT. Amino acid sequence: CASSSSWKGRTGELFF.

This clonotype was found many times. J is TRBJ2-1 and V is TRBV20-1; no reliable D call. The CDR3 runs to 11 residues. V lost 3 bases, J lost 5 bases, and 5 bases lay in between. Germline V gene data show CDR1 as DFQATT and CDR2 as SNEGSKA (reference sequence). The CDR3 DNA reads as TGCAGTGCTAGGTATAACAATGAGCAGTTCTTC. Translating it yields CSARYNNEQFF.

This clonotype was detected many times. The chain uses TRBV15 and TRBJ2-3; 15 bases line up with TRBD2. J gave up 1 base and V 0 bases, and 11 bases lay outside the gene matches. The length of the CDR3 is 21 residues. Germline CDR1 reads LNHNV; CDR2 reads YYDKDF (reference sequence). In nucleotides, the CDR3 is TGTGCCACCAGCAGAGATCGGCGGACTAGCGGGAGGGCCATCCGCACAGATACGCAGTATTTT. Protein: CATSRDRRTSGRAIRTDTQYF.

This chain connects TRBV2 to TRBJ2-1; D may be TRBD2 (7 bases). The ends were cut back, 6 bases at V and 9 bases at J, with 15 bases in the middle. Germline CDR1 is SNHLY and CDR2 is FYNNEI. The CDR3 sequence is 13 residues long. As DNA, the CDR3 is TGTGCCAGCAGGACTAGGGGGGGAGCTGAGCAGTTCTTC. Amino acids: CASRTRGGAEQFF.

Remarks on this clonotype: This may arise from a read error, as a much more abundant clone is one base away. The chain links TRBV28 to TRBJ2-1, with a weak D call TRBD2 (6 bases). Germline V gene lookup returns CDR1 MDHEN and CDR2 SYDVKM. The CDR3 loop spans 16 amino acids. For the CDR3, the DNA is TGTGCCAGCAGTTTTCTAGCGCTCTTTACCTACAAGGAGCAGTTCTTC. Its protein product is CASSFLALFTYKEQFF.

This clonotype appeared many times. The V call is TRBV7-3, the J call TRBJ1-2, with D unresolved. The germline CDR1 and CDR2 sequences are SGHTA and FQGTGA. The CDR3 contains 13 residues. V lost 1 base to trimming and J lost 7 bases, with 10 bases between them. DNA of the CDR3: TGTGCCAGCAGCTTAAGCTCGGGAACTGGCTACACCTTC. As protein: CASSLSSGTGYTF.

Turning to this clonotype: A much larger clone lies one base from this, so it may be a read error. This rearrangement joins TRBV5-1 to TRBJ2-5, with TRBD2 matching 7 bases. There are 17 residues in the CDR3. The germline CDR1 and CDR2 sequences are SGHRS and YFSETQ. CDR3 nucleotides: TGCGCCAGCAGCTTGTACCCTCTGGGCCTAGCGGAAGAGACCCATTACTTC. Translating gives CASSLYPLGLAEETHYF.

A word on this clonotype: A read error is possible here, since a much larger clone lies one base away. The chain has TRBV7-2 and TRBJ2-4; unclear D gene. The CDR3 length is 15 residues. Germline-derived CDR1 and CDR2 are SGHTA and FQGNSA. The V gene lost 4 bases and the J gene lost 3 bases, with 13 bases spanning the gap. The CDR3 DNA is TGTGCCAGCAGCTCAGATCCAGGCTTCAAAAACATTCAGTACTTC. Amino acids: CASSSDPGFKNIQYF.

This clonotype appeared many times. The J gene is TRBJ2-2, the V gene TRBV6-2 or TRBV6-3, with TRBD2 identical over 13 bases. The junction had 10 bases not matched to a gene; V was cut back by 6 bases and J by 0 bases. The germline V gene has CDR1 MNHEY and CDR2 SVGEGT. This CDR3 spans 19 amino acids. The CDR3 loop reads CASSRLRLAGGSNTGELFF. In nucleotides, the CDR3 is TGTGCCAGCAGCCGGCTTAGACTAGCGGGAGGATCGAACACCGGGGAGCTGTTTTTT.

Concerning this clonotype: Its ends do not fully match the called genes, so a read error is possible. This CDR3 reads CASSQVPGRPQDTQYF. The CDR3 DNA reads TGTGCCAGCAGCCAAGTACCCGGACGGCCTCAAGACACCCAGTACTTC. The chain joins TRBV3-1 to TRBJ2-5; D is unresolved. Per germline, CDR1 LGHDT and CDR2 YNNKEL (reference sequence). This CDR3 is 16 amino acids long.